The 21 T cell receptor beta chains below were found in one sample sequenced in a study of blood T cell repertoires in COVID-19. Some clones are missing from TCRdb's copy, which holds only in-frame ones; the method was immunoSEQ multiplex PCR. The sample yields around 94,000 clones, about 90% seen once. The sample was peripheral blood. Receptors originate from a man aged 45-65 years with active COVID-19.

J is TRBJ1-4 and V is TRBV5-1; 7 bases line up with TRBD1. The CDR3 contains 14 residues. The germline V gene encodes CDR1 SGHRS and CDR2 YFSETQ. J lost 4 bases, V lost 3 bases, and 3 bases had no gene match. CDR3 residues: CASSSGTDNEKLFF. DNA of the CDR3: TGCGCCAGCAGCTCAGGGACAGATAATGAAAAACTGTTTTTT.

The chain links TRBV2 to TRBJ2-1; 8 bases match TRBD1. Trimming took 6 bases from V and 5 from J; bases not matched to a gene: 3. In germline, CDR1 is SNHLY, CDR2 FYNNEI. The CDR3 totals 13 residues. CDR3 DNA: TGTGCCAGCAGAGGGGACAGGCACAATGAGCAGTTCTTC. Translation gives CASRGDRHNEQFF.

The chain recombines TRBV7-8 with TRBJ1-2, with D hard to call. Trimming pared 1 base from V and 5 bases from J, leaving 11 bases between. This CDR3 is built from 14 residues. Per germline, CDR1 SGHVS and CDR2 FQNEAQ. CDR3 region: CASSLGSTGYGYTF. The CDR3 DNA follows: TGTGCCAGCAGCTTAGGGTCGACTGGTTATGGCTACACCTTC.

This clone was picked up a small number of times. This rearrangement joins TRBV19 to TRBJ1-2, with 12 bases aligning to TRBD1. Trimming at V came to 3 bases and at J to 3 bases, leaving 14 bases not matched to a gene. This CDR3 region has 19 residues. Germline V gene lookup returns CDR1 LNHDA and CDR2 SQIVND (reference sequence). CDR3 nucleotide sequence: TGTGCCAGTAGTATCGAAAACCAGGGACAGGGGGCGATTCACTATGGCTACACCTTC. It encodes CASSIENQGQGAIHYGYTF.

This chain connects TRBV7-2 to TRBJ2-7; TRBD2 aligns across 8 bases. The CDR3 is made up of 15 amino acids. Germline CDR1 is SGHTA and CDR2 is FQGNSA. J lost 0 bases, V lost 4 bases, and 5 bases had no gene match. CDR3 protein: CASSSSGGPSYEQYF. The CDR3 nucleotides read TGTGCCAGCAGCTCTTCGGGGGGGCCCTCCTACGAGCAGTACTTC.

V gene TRBV5-4 combines with J gene TRBJ1-1; tentative D call: TRBD1 (5 bases). The CDR3 loop spans 17 amino acids. Trimming took 0 bases from V and 0 from J, leaving 15 bases between them. Germline values: CDR1 SGHNT, CDR2 YYREEE (reference sequence). The CDR3: CASSLGSTGTLNTEAFF. In DNA form, the CDR3 reads TGTGCCAGCAGCTTGGGGAGCACCGGGACTTTGAACACTGAAGCTTTCTTT.

The chain combines TRBV3-1 (or the pseudogene TRBV3-2) with TRBJ2-7; possible D gene TRBD1, 5 bases. V shed 5 bases and J shed 6 bases, with 14 bases lying between them. There are 13 residues in the CDR3. The germline CDR1 and CDR2 sequences are LGHDT and YNNKEL (reference sequence). The CDR3 loop is CASSMGLGGEQYF. The CDR3 DNA reads TGTGCCAGCAGCATGGGGCTGGGCGGCGAGCAGTACTTC.

The J gene is TRBJ1-3, the V gene TRBV7-9; D gene unclear. The CDR3 spans 16 residues. The germline CDR1 and CDR2 sequences are SEHNR and FQNEAQ (reference sequence). Trimming took off 1 base at V and 2 bases at J, with 12 bases between the two ends. Here the CDR3 reads CASSLGSFNTGNTIYF. CDR3 nucleotide sequence: TGTGCCAGCAGCTTAGGGAGTTTTAATACTGGAAACACCATATATTTT.

V gene TRBV6-5 combines with J gene TRBJ1-2; no clear D gene. The CDR3 runs 15 residues. V was pared by 7 bases and J by 8 bases, with 23 bases between. Germline loops: CDR1 MNHEY, CDR2 SVGAGI. The chain's CDR3 is CASTPSDGGTAGYTF. The CDR3 region has the DNA TGTGCCAGCACCCCCTCGGACGGAGGAACGGCGGGCTACACCTTC.

V gene TRBV2 combines with J gene TRBJ1-6; no firm D call. Germline lookup yields CDR1 SNHLY and CDR2 FYNNEI. V lost 9 bases and J lost 13, with 19 bases in between. The CDR3 has 13 residues. CDR3 residues: CARLAATTPPLHF. CDR3 coding DNA: TGTGCCAGATTGGCCGCAACTACCCCCCCCCTCCACTTT.

This chain links TRBV18 with TRBJ1-2, with 8 bases lining up with TRBD1. The CDR3 is made up of 16 amino acids. Per the germline V gene, CDR1 is KGHSH and CDR2 is LQKENI. The J segment lost 4 bases and the V segment lost 3 bases, leaving 10 bases of the junction unmatched. The CDR3 loop reads CASSPSPTGVGYGYTF. DNA of the CDR3: TGTGCCAGCTCACCCTCTCCGACAGGGGTCGGCTATGGCTACACCTTC.

This clone was detected only a few times. The chain is built from TRBV19 and TRBJ1-3; D uncertain. The germline CDR1 and CDR2 sequences are LNHDA and SQIVND (reference sequence). Trimming took off 3 bases at V and 0 bases at J, with 12 bases between the two ends. The CDR3 extends over 16 amino acids. CDR3 nucleotides: TGTGCCAGTAGTATTTCTCGACAAACCTCTGGAAACACCATATATTTT. Encoded protein: CASSISRQTSGNTIYF.

The gene calls are TRBV5-1 and TRBJ1-4; D may be TRBD1 (5 bases). Trimming took off 0 bases at V and 10 bases at J, with 10 bases between the two ends. CDR1 is SGHRS, CDR2 YFSETQ, per germline. The CDR3 runs to 13 residues. The CDR3 sequence is CASSLELGGKLFF. For the CDR3, the DNA is TGCGCCAGCAGCTTGGAGTTGGGGGGAAAACTGTTTTTT. The whole variable domain, filled in from reference TRBV5-1 and TRBJ1-4, reads KAGVTQTPRYLIKTRGQQVTLSCSPISGHRSVSWYQQTPGQGLQFLFEYFSETQRNKGNFPGRFSGRQFSNSRSEMNVSTLELGDSALYLCASSLELGGKLFFGSGTQLSVL.

The chain links TRBV7-2 to TRBJ1-2; no clear D. Trimming took 1 base from V and 2 from J, leaving 5 bases between them. CDR1 and CDR2 from the germline V gene are SGHTA and FQGNSA. This CDR3 has 13 residues. The CDR3 DNA follows: TGTGCCAGCAGCTTAGGACAAAACTATGGCTACACCTTC. It specifies CASSLGQNYGYTF.

The CDR3 sequence is CASSLAGGPRTGELFF. The CDR3 DNA reads TGTGCCAGCAGTCTAGCGGGGGGGCCCAGGACCGGGGAGCTGTTTTTT. V and J are TRBV6-2 or TRBV6-3 and TRBJ2-2, with 12 bases identical to TRBD2. V trimming: 5 bases; J trimming: 5 bases; junction bases outside the gene matches: 6. Germline V lookup: CDR1 MNHEY, CDR2 SVGEGT. CDR3 length: 16 residues.

CDR3 residues: CASSLVMNTEAFF. CDR3 sequence (DNA): TGTGCCAGCAGCTTAGTCATGAACACTGAAGCTTTCTTT. V and J are TRBV11-2 and TRBJ1-1, with D uncertain. Germline V gene lookup returns CDR1 SGHAT and CDR2 FQNNGV. Trimming left V 1 base short and J 0 bases short, with 3 bases between. This CDR3 region has 13 residues.

J is TRBJ1-6 and V is TRBV9; TRBD1 matches 8 bases. This CDR3 has 15 amino acids. From germline, CDR1 is SGDLS and CDR2 YYNGEE. V dropped 1 base and J dropped 7; count of bases not matched to a gene: 4. The CDR3 sequence is CASSVHQGANSPLHF. The CDR3 region has the DNA TGTGCCAGCAGCGTACATCAGGGGGCGAATTCACCCCTCCACTTT.

The gene calls are TRBV29-1 and TRBJ1-5; 8 bases agree with TRBD1. CDR1 SQVTM and CDR2 ANQGSEA come from the germline V gene. After removal of 6 bases from V and 7 bases from J, the junction contained 8 bases not matched to a gene. The CDR3 covers 13 residues. The CDR3 DNA reads TGCAGCGTGGGACAGGATTTAGGCCAGCCCCAGCATTTT. Translated: CSVGQDLGQPQHF.

This clone was observed a few times. The rearrangement joins TRBV5-3 to TRBJ2-7, with 8 bases lining up with TRBD1. TRBV5-3 is assigned to the ORF class and has an uncertain function. The trim removed 0 bases at V and 0 bases at J, leaving 14 bases unmatched. This CDR3 contains 19 residues. CDR3 sequence (DNA): TGTGCCAGAAGCTTGGCTGTGGCAGGGGGCGAGTTGGGCTCCTACGAGCAGTACTTC. Amino acid sequence: CARSLAVAGGELGSYEQYF.

CDR3 loop: CASSNGTARGYTF. In DNA, the CDR3 is TGCGCCAGCAGCAACGGGACAGCCAGAGGCTACACCTTC. The rearrangement uses TRBV5-1 and TRBJ1-2; TRBD1 matches at 7 bases. Germline CDR1 SGHRS, CDR2 YFSETQ. After removal of 4 bases from V and 8 bases from J, the junction contained 8 bases not matched to a gene. The CDR3 is 13 residues long. Full variable domain (outside the CDR3, taken from reference TRBV5-1 and TRBJ1-2): KAGVTQTPRYLIKTRGQQVTLSCSPISGHRSVSWYQQTPGQGLQFLFEYFSETQRNKGNFPGRFSGRQFSNSRSEMNVSTLELGDSALYLCASSNGTARGYTFGSGTRLTVV.

The rearrangement links TRBV5-1 to TRBJ1-3; D possibly corresponds to TRBD1 (6 bases). From germline, CDR1 is SGHRS and CDR2 YFSETQ. The CDR3 is made up of 16 amino acids. V lost 3 bases, J lost 0 bases, and 13 bases lay in between. Here the CDR3 DNA reads TGCGCCAGCAGCTCCGGGACATCGAGCTCTGGAAACACCATATATTTT. Translation gives CASSSGTSSSGNTIYF.